These 28 T cell receptor beta chains originate from one sample sequenced in a study of blood T cell repertoires in COVID-19 (dated by TCRdb to 2020 to 2022). The library was produced with the immunoSEQ multiplex PCR assay. This immuneACCESS table, as held by TCRdb, lists in-frame sequences with V and J called but not all clones. Of the missing ones, under half trace to an unresolved V gene in checked studies; the others have no known cause. The sample table records 120,000 to 150,000 clones; approximately 80% of these occur just once. Approximately 5% of the sample is held by the ten biggest clonotypes. Sequences were obtained from peripheral blood. The source of these receptors is a human donor in a cohort sampled during active COVID-19.

The chain uses TRBV20-1 and TRBJ1-2; 10 bases fit TRBD1. V lost 3 bases and J lost 2; bases outside the gene matches: 3. The CDR3 totals 14 residues. Germline V CDR1 and CDR2: DFQATT, SNEGSKA (reference sequence). As DNA, the CDR3 is TGCAGTGCTAGTCCGGGACAGGGGAACTATGGCTACACCTTC. It yields the protein CSASPGQGNYGYTF.

J is TRBJ2-2 and V is TRBV7-2; D call uncertain. Germline V gene data show CDR1 as SGHTA and CDR2 as FQGNSA. The CDR3 is 15 amino acids. Trimming shortened V by 7 bases and J by 0 bases, and 12 bases separated the two germline ends. In DNA, the CDR3 is TGTGCCAGCAAGGTGGGCGCGACGAACACCGGGGAGCTGTTTTTT. Translating it yields CASKVGATNTGELFF.

This clone was observed a single time. J is TRBJ2-7 and V is TRBV5-1; D call uncertain. Trimming left V 2 bases short and J 3 bases short, with 9 bases between. The CDR3 length is 13 residues. CDR1 is SGHRS, CDR2 YFSETQ, per germline. The CDR3 bases are TGCGCCAGCAGCTTTGCAGGAAACTACGAGCAGTACTTC. Encoded protein: CASSFAGNYEQYF.

The rearrangement uses TRBV7-9 and TRBJ2-3; 13 nucleotides align to TRBD2. The V gene end was trimmed by 1 base and the J gene end by 2 bases; junction bases not matched to a gene: 3. The CDR3 is 17 amino acids. CDR1 is SEHNR, CDR2 FQNEAQ, per germline (reference sequence). The CDR3 region is CASSLGLAGGNTDTQYF. DNA of the CDR3: TGTGCCAGCAGCTTAGGACTAGCGGGGGGAAACACAGATACGCAGTATTTT.

The gene calls are TRBV3-1 (or the pseudogene TRBV3-2) and TRBJ1-2; TRBD1 might be the D (5 bases). Germline CDR1 LGHDT, CDR2 YNNKEL (reference sequence). This CDR3 spans 13 amino acids. V was trimmed by 2 bases and J by 2 bases, leaving 6 bases between them. The CDR3 protein is CASSQPGNYGYTF. Here the CDR3 DNA reads TGTGCCAGCAGCCAACCAGGGAACTATGGCTACACCTTC.

This chain links TRBV5-1 with TRBJ2-3; 8 bases map to TRBD2. The V gene's germline CDR1 is SGHRS and CDR2 YFSETQ. The CDR3 covers 15 residues. The J segment lost 4 bases and the V segment lost 3 bases, leaving 7 bases of the junction unmatched. CDR3 coding DNA: TGCGCCAGCAGCTCAAGCGGGAGTGGGGCAGATACGCAGTATTTT. This translates into CASSSSGSGADTQYF.

The chain has TRBV29-1 and TRBJ2-7; 7 bases fit TRBD2. V gave up 6 bases and J gave up 7 bases; unmatched junction bases: 21. The CDR3 contains 16 residues. CDR1 SQVTM and CDR2 ANQGSEA come from the germline V gene. In DNA, the CDR3 is TGCAGCGTCCTAGTCGGGAATCAACCGTTGGGGGGGGAGCAGTACTTC. This sequence encodes CSVLVGNQPLGGEQYF.

CDR3 DNA sequence: TGTGCCAGCAGTGAACAGGGCGGCGCCTACAATGAGCAGTTCTTC. Encoded protein: CASSEQGGAYNEQFF. The chain links TRBV2 to TRBJ2-1, with D possibly matching TRBD1 (5 bases). Germline CDR1 reads SNHLY; CDR2 reads FYNNEI. V gave up 2 bases and J gave up 2 bases, with 10 bases separating them. This CDR3 spans 15 amino acids.

The chain couples TRBV9 to TRBJ2-2, with D maybe TRBD2 (6 bases). In germline, CDR1 is SGDLS, CDR2 YYNGEE. Trimming cost V 3 bases and J 8 bases, with 14 bases left between them. There are 14 residues in the CDR3. CDR3 DNA: TGTGCCAGCAGCGCCCCAGGAGCGGGTGGGGAGCTGTTTTTT. Its protein product is CASSAPGAGGELFF.

The gene calls are TRBV19 and TRBJ2-3; 14 nucleotides match TRBD2. Germline-derived CDR1 and CDR2 are LNHDA and SQIVND (reference sequence). The CDR3 runs 15 residues. Unmatched junction bases numbered 2, after V lost 3 bases and J lost 6 bases. The CDR3 coding sequence is TGTGCCAGTAGTATGGGACTAGCGGGGGTTGATACGCAGTATTTT. Translation: CASSMGLAGVDTQYF.

This clone showed up just once. The sample holds other DNA sequences that translate to the same CDR3. The chain employs TRBV6-5 and TRBJ2-3; 7 positions agree with TRBD1. Looked up from germline, CDR1 is MNHEY and CDR2 is SVGAGI. After removal of 6 bases from V and 2 bases from J, the junction contained 5 bases not matched to a gene. The CDR3 is 14 residues long. The DNA of the CDR3 is TGTGCCAGCAGGAGGGGACAGAACACAGATACGCAGTATTTT. Translated: CASRRGQNTDTQYF.

The CDR3 sequence: CSAGKDEAFF. In DNA, the CDR3 is TGCAGTGCTGGTAAAGATGAGGCTTTCTTT. The rearrangement links TRBV20-1 to TRBJ1-1; no clear D gene. CDR1 is DFQATT, CDR2 SNEGSKA, per germline (reference sequence). Trimming took 5 bases from V and 11 from J, leaving 12 bases between them. The CDR3 spans 10 residues.

The J gene is TRBJ1-4, the V gene TRBV28; TRBD1 matches at 8 bases. Germline V gene sequence: CDR1 MDHEN, CDR2 SYDVKM. The CDR3 covers 18 residues. V lost 3 bases, J lost 7 bases, and 16 bases stayed unmatched. The CDR3 loop reads CASSFFWSQDREGEKLFF. Written as DNA, the CDR3 is TGTGCCAGCAGTTTCTTTTGGAGCCAGGACAGGGAGGGTGAAAAACTGTTTTTT.

The chain links TRBV5-5 to TRBJ1-3; 8 bases fit TRBD1. This CDR3 is 17 amino acids long. V lost 4 bases and J lost 2; bases outside the gene matches: 11. CDR1 SGHKS and CDR2 YYEKEE come from the germline V gene (reference sequence). As DNA, the CDR3 is TGTGCCAGCAGCGAAGTGCGGACAGGGCACACTGGAAACACCATATATTTT. Translating it yields CASSEVRTGHTGNTIYF.

The sample holds one count of this clone. The genes are TRBV11-2 and TRBJ2-1; 10 bases align to TRBD1. Trimming took 2 bases from V and 10 from J; bases not matched to a gene: 5. Germline V gives CDR1 SGHAT, CDR2 FQNNGV. CDR3 length equals 14 residues. The CDR3 region is CASSLLTGGREQFF. The DNA of the CDR3 is TGTGCCAGCAGCTTACTGACAGGGGGCAGAGAGCAGTTCTTC.

The chain combines TRBV5-4 with TRBJ2-5; 10 bases map to TRBD2. This CDR3 has 17 residues. V shed 1 base, J shed 5 bases, and the junction held 11 bases outside the gene matches. CDR1 and CDR2 from the germline V gene are SGHNT and YYREEE (reference sequence). Here the CDR3 reads CASSLPLAGVEGETQYF. The CDR3 DNA reads as TGTGCCAGCAGCTTGCCCCTAGCGGGAGTTGAAGGGGAGACCCAGTACTTC.

This chain uses TRBV27 with TRBJ1-1; D gene uncertain. Germline V gene sequence: CDR1 MNHEY, CDR2 SMNVEV (reference sequence). The CDR3 is 13 residues long. V was trimmed by 3 bases and J by 1 base, leaving 6 bases between them. The CDR3 DNA sequence: TGTGCCAGCAGTTTCTACTCGAACACTGAAGCTTTCTTT. Translated: CASSFYSNTEAFF.

The chain has TRBV28 and TRBJ1-1; D ambiguous. Germline V gene lookup returns CDR1 MDHEN and CDR2 SYDVKM. Trimming took off 1 base at V and 4 bases at J, with 13 bases between the two ends. CDR3 size: 15 residues. CDR3 nucleotide sequence: TGTGCCAGCAGTTTATACGGAGAGACGGGCACTGAAGCTTTCTTT. Translated, it gives CASSLYGETGTEAFF.

The genes are TRBV6-6 and TRBJ2-7; no definite D call. Germline CDR1 is MNHNY and CDR2 is SVGAGI (reference sequence). Trimming removed 4 bases from V and 2 bases from J, with 12 bases in between. The CDR3 consists of 14 residues. CDR3 nucleotide sequence: TGTGCCAGCAGTTCCCCCCCCGGAGCCTACGAGCAGTACTTC. This translates into CASSSPPGAYEQYF.

This clone has only a few counts. The genes are TRBV5-4 and TRBJ1-6, with D perhaps TRBD1 (6 bases). The CDR3 length is 14 residues. V shed 2 bases and J shed 5 bases, with 8 bases lying between them. Looked up from germline, CDR1 is SGHNT and CDR2 is YYREEE (reference sequence). CDR3 loop: CASSFRGNNSPLHF. The CDR3 coding sequence is TGTGCCAGCAGCTTTAGGGGGAATAATTCACCCCTCCACTTT.

The chain carries TRBV6-5 and TRBJ2-7; the match to TRBD1 covers 8 bases. Germline V lookup: CDR1 MNHEY, CDR2 SVGAGI. J was trimmed by 3 bases and V by 4 bases; bases with no gene match: 5. This CDR3 is built from 14 residues. The CDR3 DNA sequence: TGTGCCAGCAGTTGGCGGGACAGGAGCTACGAGCAGTACTTC. Encoded protein: CASSWRDRSYEQYF.

The J gene is TRBJ2-1, the V gene TRBV2, with 8 bases aligning to TRBD1. From germline, CDR1 is SNHLY and CDR2 FYNNEI. Trimming cost V 7 bases and J 7 bases; bases outside gene matches: 3. The CDR3 runs to 12 residues. CDR3 in amino acids: CASIRQGNEQFF. The CDR3 DNA sequence: TGTGCCAGCATTCGACAGGGGAATGAGCAGTTCTTC.

This clone was seen just once. The V and J genes are TRBV7-3 and TRBJ2-5, with a tentative D call TRBD2 (6 bases). The V gene's germline CDR1 is SGHTA and CDR2 FQGTGA. The CDR3 extends over 15 amino acids. The V gene lost 2 bases and the J gene lost 3 bases, with 13 bases spanning the gap. The CDR3 protein is CASSLGLATKETQYF. For the CDR3, the DNA is TGTGCCAGCAGCTTAGGGCTAGCGACTAAAGAGACCCAGTACTTC.

V usage is TRBV5-1 and J usage is TRBJ2-5, with 12 positions matching TRBD2. CDR3 length: 17 amino acids. V lost 0 bases to trimming and J lost 2 bases; unmatched junction nucleotides: 5. Germline CDR1 is SGHRS and CDR2 is YFSETQ. CDR3 sequence reads: CASSLVGLAGSQETQYF. The DNA for the CDR3 is TGCGCCAGCAGCTTGGTTGGACTAGCGGGAAGTCAAGAGACCCAGTACTTC.

This clone was counted a few times. The germline gene is not matched at one end of the junction; a read error may be the cause. This sequence joins TRBV19 and TRBJ1-1; 9 bases line up with TRBD1. CDR3 length: 12 amino acids. CDR1 and CDR2 (germline): LNHDA, SQIVND (reference sequence). CDR3 nucleotides: TGTGCCAGTACCCCCCCCCACCAGACAGGGGGATTT. The encoded protein is CASTPPHQTGGF.

The V gene is TRBV10-1, the J gene TRBJ2-1, with a possible D match to TRBD2 (5 bases). The CDR3 is made up of 13 amino acids. Germline lookup yields CDR1 WNHNN and CDR2 SYGVQD (reference sequence). Deletions cut 4 bases from V and 9 bases from J, with 13 bases between. Written as DNA, the CDR3 is TGCGCCAGCAGTGGGCTTATGGAGGTTGAGCAGTTCTTC. This gives the protein CASSGLMEVEQFF.

This clone was recorded a few times. The V and J genes are TRBV3-1 (or the pseudogene TRBV3-2) and TRBJ1-6; TRBD1 matches at 7 bases. Germline assignment: CDR1 LGHDT and CDR2 YNNKEL (reference sequence). V trimming: 0 bases; J trimming: 6 bases; junction bases outside the gene matches: 5. The CDR3 consists of 16 residues. CDR3 sequence (DNA): TGTGCCAGCAGCCAAGAGGACAGGAGGGGTAATTCACCCCTCCACTTT. It specifies CASSQEDRRGNSPLHF.

The V and J genes are TRBV5-1 and TRBJ2-7; 14 nucleotides line up with TRBD2. The V gene end was trimmed by 0 bases and the J gene end by 5 bases; junction bases not matched to a gene: 13. CDR1 and CDR2 from the germline V gene are SGHRS and YFSETQ. The CDR3 contains 19 residues. The CDR3 spells CASSLERALTSGRVDEQYV. The CDR3 nucleotides read TGCGCCAGCAGCTTGGAACGAGCCCTGACTAGCGGGAGGGTGGACGAGCAGTACGTC.